Given below is one T cell receptor (beta chain) in context. Its matching antigen is unknown. V was pared by 4 bases and J by 0 bases, with 3 bases of the junction left unmatched. The V gene's germline CDR1 is MNHEY and CDR2 SMNVEV (reference sequence). The CDR3 sequence is 15 residues long. Assay: immunoSEQ multiplex PCR; the TCRdb copy retains only in-frame clones and omits some. Here the sample spans approximately 320,000 clones, roughly 84% being singletons. The data were obtained in a study of shared clonotypes between healthy human individuals. Findings and limits, study-wide: Clonotypes that were shared across a few donors made up roughly 5% of naive CD4 clonotypes.

The chain combines TRBV27 with TRBJ2-7; TRBD1 matches 10 bases. The sequence was obtained from a man between 18 and 29 years old in good health. Material: memory CD8+ T cells sorted from blood. Regarding subset: CD45RO+ cells pooled with CCR7-negative TemRA cells. The CDR3 here is CASSWGQGPSYEQYF. The CDR3 coding sequence is TGTGCCAGCAGTTGGGGACAGGGGCCCTCCTACGAGCAGTACTTC.